This TCR beta chain was identified during a study of cytomegalovirus exposure and HLA in healthy donors. Study-wide findings and caveats: A later look showed TCR association rates differing by HLA locus, highest for DRB1 and lowest for HLA-C. The authors later linked a missense DCLRE1C variant to TCR beta V- and J-gene trimming. In vitro work confirmed that a few CMV-associated chains recognize CMV antigens.

With respect to this clone: Its antigen is undetermined.

There are 16 residues in the CDR3. Germline V gene sequence: CDR1 MGHRA, CDR2 YSYEKL. Deletions cut 4 bases from V and 0 bases from J, with 13 bases between. It was with 60 Vbeta and 13 Jbeta primers that the PCR ran. Method: immunoSEQ multiplex PCR; TCRdb's copy keeps in-frame clones and lacks some. The sample comprises approximately 220,000 clones, roughly 88% of which are singletons, and over 0.65% rests with the top ten. The sequence was collected from a boy aged 2 to 10 in good health and CMV-seronegative. Sequencing was performed on PBMCs. This chain uses TRBV4-1 with TRBJ1-5, with a possible D match to TRBD1 (6 bases). DNA of the CDR3: TGCGCCAGCAGCCCCGGGAGGGGGGGTAGCAATCAGCCCCAGCATTTT. Translation: CASSPGRGGSNQPQHF.